Sequencing of this TCR beta chain was carried out in a study of vaccination and CD4 T cells after COVID-19. About the research overall: Convalescent donors totaled six males and four females, including two who were Hispanic.

The V end lost 3 bases, the J end lost 9 bases, and 14 bases lay between the germline ends. The CDR3 extends over 12 amino acids. CDR1 and CDR2 (germline): DFQATT, SNEGSKA (reference sequence). This clonotype has just a few counts. Its target is not known. As for treatment: roughly 10-day PBMC culture with coronavirus spike peptide pools or control peptides (ViraFEST assay). The Oncomine TCR Beta short-read assay was applied to DNA of cultured CD4+ T cells. Cultured CD4+ T cells were the source of extracted genomic DNA. Using its own MiXCR run on the PCR reads, TCRdb lists one record per CDR3 protein. Altogether roughly 20,000 distinct CDR3 sequences are present, under 30% being singletons, with the ten largest covering about a tenth.

The chain has TRBV20-1 and TRBJ1-1; D is unclear. This TCR came from a human donor with COVID-19. Specimen: cultured CD4+ T cells from blood. The CDR3 DNA is TGCAGTGCTAGCAAGAAGCAGAATCAAGCTTTCTTT. It encodes CSASKKQNQAFF.